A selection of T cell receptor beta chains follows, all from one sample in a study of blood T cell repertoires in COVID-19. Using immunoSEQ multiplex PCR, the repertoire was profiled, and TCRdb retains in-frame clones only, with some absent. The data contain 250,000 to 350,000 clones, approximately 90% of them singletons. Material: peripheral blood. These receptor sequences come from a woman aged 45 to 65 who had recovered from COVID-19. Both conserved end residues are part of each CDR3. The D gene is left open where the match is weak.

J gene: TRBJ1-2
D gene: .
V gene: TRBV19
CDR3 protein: CASSVNYGYTF

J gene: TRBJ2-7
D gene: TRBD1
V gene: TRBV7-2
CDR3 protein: CASSARDRDSYEQYF

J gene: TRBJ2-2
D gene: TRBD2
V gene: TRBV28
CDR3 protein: CASTYGTSGLIHGELFF

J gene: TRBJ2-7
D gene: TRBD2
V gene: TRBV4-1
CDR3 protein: CASSPSGTSGGFSYEQYF

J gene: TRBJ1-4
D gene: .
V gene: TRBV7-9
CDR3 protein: CASSFTGLNEKLFF

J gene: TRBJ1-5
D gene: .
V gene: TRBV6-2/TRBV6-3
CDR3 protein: CASSYSGRGSNQPQHF

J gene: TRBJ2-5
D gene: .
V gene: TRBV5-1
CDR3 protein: CASSLRSGPETQYF

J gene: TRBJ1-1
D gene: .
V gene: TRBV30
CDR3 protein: CASNPGSGTEAFF

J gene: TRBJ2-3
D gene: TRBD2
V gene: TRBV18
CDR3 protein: CASSPAGEEGADTQYF

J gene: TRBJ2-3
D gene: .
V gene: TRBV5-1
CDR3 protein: CASSLGASTDTQYF

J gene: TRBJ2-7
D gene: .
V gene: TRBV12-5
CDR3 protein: CASGPDRSYEQYF

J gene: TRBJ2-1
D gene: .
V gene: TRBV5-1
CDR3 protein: CASSLATSIEQFF